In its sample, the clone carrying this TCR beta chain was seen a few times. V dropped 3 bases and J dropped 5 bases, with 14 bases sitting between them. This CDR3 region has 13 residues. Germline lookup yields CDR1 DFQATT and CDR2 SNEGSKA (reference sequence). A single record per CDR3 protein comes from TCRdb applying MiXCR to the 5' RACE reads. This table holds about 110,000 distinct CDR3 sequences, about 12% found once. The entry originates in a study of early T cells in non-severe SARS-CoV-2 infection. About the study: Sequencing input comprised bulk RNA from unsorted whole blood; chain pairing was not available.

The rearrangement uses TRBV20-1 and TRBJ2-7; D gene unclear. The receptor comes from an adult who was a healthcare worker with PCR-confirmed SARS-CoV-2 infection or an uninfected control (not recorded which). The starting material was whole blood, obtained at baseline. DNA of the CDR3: TGCAGTGCTAGCTTAGACCCTTCAGACGAGCAGTACTTC. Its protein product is CSASLDPSDEQYF.